This T cell receptor beta chain originates from a study of T cells in Graves' hyperthyroidism and ophthalmopathy (dated by TCRdb to about 2019). With respect to the entire study: TCR V-J signatures able to tell the groups apart were searched for in a discovery cohort of some 97 patients, of whom around 42 had Graves' ophthalmopathy and about 60 had stable Graves' hyperthyroidism. The paper reports TCR Vbeta CDR3 sequencing of 140 or so peripheral blood samples: around 45 ophthalmopathy, around 80 hyperthyroidism and some 17 progressor patients. For training and testing, the roughly 93 patients in the discovery cohort were randomly divided in a 7:3 ratio. Prospective prediction of ophthalmopathy was tested in an independent validation cohort consisting of roughly 19 hyperthyroidism patients and some 15 patients who later progressed to ophthalmopathy. After blood sampling, hyperthyroidism patients were treated with methimazole at a starting dose of 30 mg daily, and ophthalmopathy patients were treated with high-dose intravenous methylprednisolone. The study also compared thyroid tissue and blood T-cell repertoires from roughly six Graves' hyperthyroidism patients. General study outcomes and caveats: Sample size was not statistically predetermined, and investigators were not blinded to group allocation. Most expanded thyroid clonotypes (frequency above 0.001) were also detected in blood, a finding suggesting that blood repertoires may reflect thyroid immune responses. A 13 V-J signature model separated ophthalmopathy from stable hyperthyroidism, with around 88% sensitivity and 81% to 83% specificity in cross-validation and 80%/75% in testing. During validation, the model predicted progression to ophthalmopathy a median of approximately 6.5 months ahead of onset, with 70.59% sensitivity and more than 72% specificity.

Clipping removes 5 bases from V and 6 bases from J, with 7 as the unmatched junction base count. Looking up the germline V gene yields CDR1 SQVTM and CDR2 ANQGSEA. The CDR3 measures 13 amino acids from cysteine to phenylalanine. Just CDR3 DNA is preserved here, 39 bases in frame from base 1. A patient counted as having stable Graves' hyperthyroidism if no progression to ophthalmopathy occurred over 18 months of follow-up. Hyperthyroidism patients were newly diagnosed, had a disease duration of under 2 months, and were aged 18 to 65 years. Exclusion was applied to patients with uncontrolled infections, other autoimmune diseases, pregnancy or lactation. Diagnoses were established on the basis of clinical symptoms, serum thyroxine and TRAb, thyroid ultrasound, and orbital computed tomography. Total RNA was extracted with Trizol reagent, and quality was checked on an Agilent 2100 Bioanalyzer. Amplification of TCR beta CDR3 regions was carried out from RNA transcripts. The first round of RT-PCR for the TCR CDR3 was performed with the HTBI primer set and the Qiagen OneStep RT-PCR kit. A second multiplex PCR round built the libraries, followed by size selection and purification. Sequencing of the libraries was done on an Illumina HiSeq2000 using paired-end 100 bp reads. The authors' analysis ran thus. SOAPnuke was used to process the raw data, throwing out any read that contained adapters or uncalled bases, had a mean Phred below 15, or lacked an exact constant-primer or identifier match. High-quality paired reads were merged with COPE v1.2.5, and unique nucleotide sequences were defined as clonotypes. MiTCR v1.1 was used to align the clonotypes against IMGT TRBV, TRBD and TRBJ reference segments. The analysis was restricted to V-J combinations with a frequency above 0.0001, which together covered roughly 99% of the repertoires. A TCS score was defined as the ratio of F50 (clonal expansion) to E x V (chaos), with BLOSUM62-based TCRdist applied between CDR3 peptides within each V-J. Welch's t-statistics and random forest reduced roughly 540 V-J features to 13, which were used in a naive Bayes classifier (R e1071). Thyroid-blood repertoire similarity was quantified with the Morisita-Horn index. Using fastp at Q25 and MiXCR, TCRdb reprocessed the public reads and kept productive beta chains. When rows share a CDR3 protein, they turn into one entry using the most common DNA and genes. The V and J calls come from TCRdb's annotation, not from the publication. This sample is represented by 450,000 to 700,000 distinct CDR3 sequences; roughly 46% of them were singletons. The ten largest clones take up more than 7.5% of the sample.

A single count supports this clonotype. Its recognized antigen is unknown. The input lacks base qualities; no much larger clone sits a single base away. A single read is weak support. The sequence derives from a woman aged 18-29 years with Graves' hyperthyroidism. Sequencing was carried out using peripheral blood or thyroid tissue (not recorded which). The V gene is TRBV29-1 and the J gene is TRBJ1-2; 9 junctional bases match TRBD1. The sequenced DNA: TGCAGCGTTTCGGGACAGGGCACCAATGGCTACACCTTC. Its protein is CSVSGQGTNGYTF.